This T cell receptor (beta chain) was documented in a study of T cell responses to AZD1222 COVID-19 vaccine. On the study more broadly: Second-dose intervals of approximately 4 or approximately 12 weeks were pooled.

TCRdb's copy holds only in-frame clones and misses some; the assay was immunoSEQ multiplex PCR. The sample lists about 130,000 clones, roughly 84% seen once, with over 3.5% in the top ten. Deletions cut 5 bases from V and 8 bases from J, with 18 bases between. In germline, CDR1 is SGHTA, CDR2 FQGTGA. This CDR3 contains 14 residues. The sequence was collected from an adult in good health. The input for sequencing was peripheral blood, taken on day 0 of AZD1222 vaccination. This chain uses TRBV7-3 with TRBJ1-2, with D perhaps matching TRBD1 (6 bases). CDR3 protein: CASSDRSITFGYTF. The CDR3 nucleotides read TGTGCCAGCAGCGACAGGTCCATCACGTTCGGCTACACCTTC.